This TCR beta chain emerged from a study of human T cells and chemical hapten exposure. The CDR3 length is 14 residues. From germline, CDR1 is DFQATT and CDR2 SNEGSKA (reference sequence). V lost 1 base, J lost 6 bases, and 15 bases lay in between. Study-wide findings and caveats: TCRs above 1 in 1000 frequency stayed constant with DPC sensitization. PT1 expanded TCR counts and patch test score correlated positively.

One entry per CDR3 protein results from TCRdb running MiXCR on the RACE reads. The table shows under 450,000 distinct CDR3 sequences, with just under 6.5% occurring only once. This clonotype was observed at least ten times. Its antigen remains unknown. Sample time point: patch test 2, 6 weeks after DPC sensitization. Treatment specified: therapeutic diphenylcyclopropenone sensitization with weekly scalp DPC. Patients had alopecia, were aged 18 to 70, and were not pregnant. The source was whole blood, collected in connection with sensitization to the hapten diphenylcyclopropenone (DPC). The sequence came from a woman between 18 and 30 years old with alopecia areata. Some clones in this sample may be carry-over from other donors' samples. The chain carries TRBV20-1 and TRBJ1-1; no definite D call. CDR3 protein: CSARGSELKAEAFF. The CDR3 bases are TGCAGTGCTAGAGGATCCGAACTTAAGGCTGAAGCTTTCTTT.